The 13 T cell receptor beta chains given below trace back to one sample, sequenced in a study of glioma-infiltrating T cells after dendritic cell vaccination. Clones were read by immunoSEQ multiplex PCR, and TCRdb kept only the in-frame ones, dropping some. The sample includes roughly 60,000 clones, approximately 86% of them seen just once. The time point is: after dendritic cell vaccination, including at tumor progression/relapse. This specimen consisted of blood, obtained after dendritic cell vaccination. All receptors come from a human donor with glioblastoma.

The gene calls are TRBV11-2 and TRBJ2-2; perhaps TRBD2 as D (6 bases). The CDR3 runs 14 residues. V was shortened by 3 bases and J by 7 bases, with 12 bases between the two germline ends. CDR1 and CDR2 (germline): SGHAT, FQNNGV. CDR3 in DNA: TGTGCCAGCAGCTTCCCTCCCGGGAGCGGGGAGCTGTTTTTT. As protein: CASSFPPGSGELFF.

The chain recombines TRBV27 with TRBJ1-2; D not resolved. This CDR3 is 12 amino acids long. Germline values: CDR1 MNHEY, CDR2 SMNVEV (reference sequence). V lost 6 bases and J lost 8, with 13 bases in between. For the CDR3, the DNA is TGTGCCAGCAGACGAGGGTCGAGCGGCTACACCTTC. Encoded protein: CASRRGSSGYTF.

V gene TRBV5-1 combines with J gene TRBJ1-4; possibly TRBD1 for D (6 bases). This CDR3 comprises 14 residues. V was trimmed by 2 bases and J by 3 bases, leaving 8 bases between them. Per the germline V gene, CDR1 is SGHRS and CDR2 is YFSETQ. The CDR3 region has the DNA TGCGCCAGCAGCTTCAGGGGACCTAATGAAAAACTGTTTTTT. Translating gives CASSFRGPNEKLFF.

The V call is TRBV6-5, the J call TRBJ1-2, with TRBD1 identical over 8 bases. Germline-derived CDR1 and CDR2 are MNHEY and SVGAGI. V shed 2 bases, J shed 1 base, and the junction held 0 bases outside the gene matches. The CDR3 has 14 amino acids. The chain's CDR3 is CASSYGQGNYGYTF. CDR3 DNA: TGTGCCAGCAGTTACGGACAGGGTAACTATGGCTACACCTTC.

The rearrangement uses TRBV7-2 and TRBJ2-7; unclear D gene. The CDR3 covers 14 residues. Germline V CDR1 and CDR2: SGHTA, FQGNSA. V was cut by 2 bases and J by 4 bases, with 12 bases left in between. The CDR3 sequence is CASSLQATLYEQYF. CDR3 nucleotide sequence: TGTGCCAGCAGCTTACAAGCGACCCTTTACGAGCAGTACTTC.

The gene calls are TRBV7-9 and TRBJ2-1, with D perhaps matching TRBD1 (5 bases). The germline CDR1 and CDR2 sequences are SEHNR and FQNEAQ (reference sequence). The germline V and J ends were trimmed by 5 bases and 6 bases, with 17 bases remaining between them. The CDR3 has 15 amino acids. The CDR3 reads CASSRRAGLPNEQFF. DNA of the CDR3: TGTGCCAGCAGCCGGCGTGCAGGGCTGCCCAATGAGCAGTTCTTC.

The rearrangement uses TRBV6-1 and TRBJ2-1; 7 bases are a match to TRBD2. This CDR3 is 15 amino acids long. V dropped 3 bases and J dropped 5; count of bases not matched to a gene: 7. Germline V gene lookup returns CDR1 MNHNS and CDR2 SASEGT. DNA of the CDR3: TGTGCCAGCAGTGAGAGGCTAGCGGACAACAATGAGCAGTTCTTC. Its translation: CASSERLADNNEQFF.

The V gene is TRBV15, the J gene TRBJ1-5, with D unclear. Per germline, CDR1 LNHNV and CDR2 YYDKDF (reference sequence). The CDR3 spans 14 residues. V lost 5 bases, J lost 7 bases, and 15 bases lay in between. CDR3 amino acids: CATSARGGEQPQHF. For the CDR3, the DNA is TGTGCCACCAGCGCGCGGGGAGGAGAACAGCCCCAGCATTTT.

The CDR3 DNA reads TGTGCCAGCAGCTTAGTGGGGGCCCCCCGAGGATTTGAGACCCAGTACTTC. It codes for CASSLVGAPRGFETQYF. The rearrangement links TRBV7-9 to TRBJ2-5, with D possibly being TRBD1 (6 bases). V lost 1 base, J lost 5 bases, and 20 bases lay in between. This CDR3 region has 17 residues. Germline V gene data show CDR1 as SEHNR and CDR2 as FQNEAQ (reference sequence).

Remarks on this clone: One junction end does not reproduce the germline sequence, and a read error may be involved. Other DNA sequences in this sample translate to the same CDR3. The genes are TRBV7-8 and TRBJ1-1; D possibly corresponds to TRBD1 (6 bases). This CDR3 region has 16 residues. Germline CDR1 and CDR2: SGHVS and FQNEAQ. Here the CDR3 DNA reads TGTGCCAGCAGTTTAGGGCCGACAGGAACGAACACTGAAGCTTTCTTT. This gives the protein CASSLGPTGTNTEAFF.

The chain has TRBV29-1 and TRBJ1-1; a weak D match, TRBD1 (5 bases). V dropped 6 bases and J dropped 4 bases, with 18 bases sitting between them. The CDR3 extends over 14 amino acids. CDR1 and CDR2 from the germline V gene are SQVTM and ANQGSEA. This CDR3 reads CSVVPGGVGTEAFF. The CDR3 DNA reads as TGCAGCGTCGTTCCGGGGGGAGTAGGCACTGAAGCTTTCTTT.

CDR3 protein: CASSLIGWAGSGANVLTF. DNA for the CDR3: TGTGCCAGCAGCCTCATCGGATGGGCCGGCTCTGGGGCCAACGTCCTGACTTTC. The chain links TRBV27 to TRBJ2-6, with D unclear. The V gene lost 6 bases and the J gene lost 0 bases, with 18 bases spanning the gap. This CDR3 is 18 amino acids long. Germline V gene sequence: CDR1 MNHEY, CDR2 SMNVEV (reference sequence).

The gene calls are TRBV4-1 and TRBJ1-5; D gene uncertain. The CDR3 loop spans 16 amino acids. V shed 0 bases and J shed 4 bases, with 13 bases lying between them. The germline V gene has CDR1 MGHRA and CDR2 YSYEKL. In nucleotides, the CDR3 is TGCGCCAGCAGCCAAGAGGGAGGATCTAATAATCAGCCCCAGCATTTT. It is translated as CASSQEGGSNNQPQHF.